Shown below are 29 T cell receptor beta chains from a single sample sequenced in a study of cytomegalovirus exposure and HLA in healthy donors. The primer mix had 60 Vbeta and 13 Jbeta primers. The method was immunoSEQ multiplex PCR; TCRdb's version includes in-frame clones alone and lacks a portion of them. The sample includes around 190,000 clones, 70% to 90% seen only once; the top ten take roughly 1.7%. Sequencing was done on a sample of PBMCs. These TCRs come from a woman aged 18-35 years in good health and CMV-seronegative.

V gene TRBV28 combines with J gene TRBJ1-2; D remains unclear. In germline, CDR1 is MDHEN, CDR2 SYDVKM. V lost 8 bases to trimming and J lost 3 bases, with 10 bases between them. CDR3 length: 12 amino acids. CDR3 in DNA: TGTGCCAGCGACGGCGGGGACTATGGCTACACCTTC. Translating it yields CASDGGDYGYTF.

The chain is built from TRBV30 and TRBJ2-1, with 8 bases identical to TRBD1. Trimming removed 2 bases from V and 5 bases from J; junction bases left unmatched: 5. This CDR3 is built from 14 residues. Germline V gene data show CDR1 as GTSNPN and CDR2 as SVGIG (reference sequence). CDR3 nucleotides: TGTGCCTGGAGTACCGGGACAGGCGACAATGAGCAGTTCTTC. Its protein is CAWSTGTGDNEQFF. The variable domain in full, with the rest retrieved from reference TRBV30 and TRBJ2-1, is SQTIHQWPATLVQPVGSPLSLECTVEGTSNPNLYWYRQAAGRGLQLLFYSVGIGQISSEVPQNLSASRPQDRQFILSSKKLLLSDSGFYLCAWSTGTGDNEQFFGPGTRLTVL.

CDR3 nucleotides: TGTGCCTGCAGCGTTCCAGGGTTCTCATATGGCTACACCTTC. Its translation is CACSVPGFSYGYTF. The V call is TRBV30, the J call TRBJ1-2; a possible D gene is TRBD1 (5 bases). Germline values: CDR1 GTSNPN, CDR2 SVGIG (reference sequence). The CDR3 totals 14 residues. The V gene lost 6 bases and the J gene lost 5 bases, with 19 bases spanning the gap.

This clone has a single count. The V call is TRBV9, the J call TRBJ2-2, with 9 bases that match TRBD2. The CDR3 is 15 amino acids. The germline V gene encodes CDR1 SGDLS and CDR2 YYNGEE. V dropped 3 bases and J dropped 4; count of bases not matched to a gene: 4. The CDR3 region has the DNA TGTGCCAGCAGCGGTAGCGGGAGAGGCACCGGGGAGCTGTTTTTT. The encoded protein is CASSGSGRGTGELFF.

This clone came up a few times. This chain links TRBV25-1 with TRBJ1-2; no firm D call. Germline values: CDR1 MGHDK, CDR2 SYGVNS. The CDR3 is 12 residues long. Trimming cost V 4 bases and J 6 bases, with 9 bases left between them. CDR3 in DNA: TGTGCCAGCAGTGCCTACGGGGATGGCTACACCTTC. Translated, it gives CASSAYGDGYTF.

In its sample, this clone was seen once. The chain employs TRBV6-5 and TRBJ2-7; possibly TRBD2 for D (5 bases). The CDR3 sequence is 14 residues long. Trimming left V 0 bases short and J 7 bases short, with 13 bases between. Germline CDR1 MNHEY, CDR2 SVGAGI. CDR3 loop: CASSYSAGRWEQYF. The CDR3, as DNA: TGTGCCAGCAGTTACTCGGCGGGTCGCTGGGAGCAGTACTTC.

The sample holds a few counts of this clone. The chain recombines TRBV5-4 with TRBJ2-7; 8 bases are shared with TRBD1. The CDR3 is 15 amino acids. The trim removed 0 bases at V and 2 bases at J, leaving 4 bases unmatched. Germline V CDR1 and CDR2: SGHNT, YYREEE (reference sequence). CDR3 protein: CASSLAAQGAYEQYF. DNA for the CDR3: TGTGCCAGCAGCTTGGCCGCACAGGGGGCCTACGAGCAGTACTTC.

V usage is TRBV30 and J usage is TRBJ2-1; unclear D gene. V was cut by 1 base and J by 10 bases, with 8 bases left in between. The CDR3 extends over 11 amino acids. CDR1 and CDR2 (germline): GTSNPN, SVGIG (reference sequence). CDR3 loop: CAWSGQREQFF. The CDR3 nucleotides read TGTGCCTGGAGTGGACAACGAGAGCAGTTCTTC.

The V gene is TRBV28, the J gene TRBJ2-5; TRBD1 might be the D (5 bases). The germline gives CDR1 MDHEN, CDR2 SYDVKM. There are 14 residues in the CDR3. The ends were cut back, 3 bases at V and 3 bases at J, with 11 bases in the middle. The DNA of the CDR3 is TGTGCCAGCAGTTTCCCTGACAGCAAAGAGACCCAGTACTTC. It translates to CASSFPDSKETQYF.

The J gene is TRBJ1-1, the V gene TRBV6-5; D ambiguous. V dropped 11 bases and J dropped 0 bases, with 13 bases sitting between them. Per germline, CDR1 MNHEY and CDR2 SVGAGI. The CDR3 totals 13 residues. CDR3 region: CAAYAGMNTEAFF. CDR3 sequence (DNA): TGTGCCGCTTACGCGGGAATGAACACTGAAGCTTTCTTT.

V gene TRBV28 combines with J gene TRBJ2-5, with a tentative D call TRBD1 (5 bases). CDR1 MDHEN and CDR2 SYDVKM come from the germline V gene. The CDR3 runs 13 residues. The germline V and J ends were trimmed by 5 bases and 4 bases, with 11 bases remaining between them. The chain's CDR3 is CASSPGIRETQYF. CDR3 DNA sequence: TGTGCCAGCAGTCCAGGGATCAGAGAGACCCAGTACTTC.

The CDR3 here is CSVARYTEAFF. The CDR3 region has the DNA TGCAGTGTGGCTAGGTACACTGAAGCTTTCTTT. V and J are TRBV20-1 and TRBJ1-1; unclear D gene. The CDR3 loop spans 11 amino acids. CDR1 and CDR2 from the germline V gene are DFQATT and SNEGSKA (reference sequence). V lost 7 bases to trimming and J lost 3 bases, with 9 bases between them.

The rearrangement links TRBV5-1 to TRBJ2-3; TRBD2 matches 16 bases. In germline, CDR1 is SGHRS, CDR2 YFSETQ. V shed 0 bases, J shed 3 bases, and the junction held 7 bases outside the gene matches. The CDR3 has 19 residues. The CDR3 DNA sequence: TGCGCCAGCAGCTTGGTTGGGACTAGCGGGAGGGCCTTGACAGATACGCAGTATTTT. Protein sequence: CASSLVGTSGRALTDTQYF.

This clone was seen a handful of times. The genes are TRBV7-8 and TRBJ1-1; no clear D. There are 13 residues in the CDR3. The germline V gene encodes CDR1 SGHVS and CDR2 FQNEAQ. Trimming shortened V by 2 bases and J by 8 bases, and 12 bases separated the two germline ends. CDR3 amino acids: CASSLSPLLEAFF. In DNA, the CDR3 is TGTGCCAGCAGCTTAAGTCCCTTACTAGAAGCTTTCTTT.

The V call is TRBV30, the J call TRBJ1-6; tentatively, D is TRBD1 (6 bases). V gave up 4 bases and J gave up 8 bases, with 24 bases separating them. The germline CDR1 and CDR2 sequences are GTSNPN and SVGIG (reference sequence). The CDR3 extends over 17 amino acids. The CDR3 DNA is TGTGCCTGGACTAGGGACACCGCCACTGGATTTTATTCACCCCTCCACTTT. It is translated as CAWTRDTATGFYSPLHF.

The chain joins TRBV21-1 to TRBJ2-3; the D call in the table, TRBD1, was not verified against the DNA. TRBV21-1 is annotated as a pseudogene. The CDR3 has 13 amino acids. The chain's CDR3 is CASKFRPSDTQYF. The CDR3 coding sequence is TGTGCCAGCAAGTTCAGGCCCTCAGATACGCAGTATTTT.

The chain couples TRBV6-6 to TRBJ2-5; 7 bases map to TRBD2. Trimming took 7 bases from V and 5 from J; bases not matched to a gene: 10. Germline-derived CDR1 and CDR2 are MNHNY and SVGAGI (reference sequence). This CDR3 comprises 14 residues. Here the CDR3 DNA reads TGTGCCAGCACGAGGTGGGAGGGCGGGGAGACCCAGTACTTC. This codes for CASTRWEGGETQYF.

This chain joins TRBV13 and TRBJ1-2; D is unresolved. The length of the CDR3 is 11 residues. Trimming shortened V by 5 bases and J by 13 bases, and 14 bases separated the two germline ends. Germline CDR1 is PRHDT and CDR2 is FYEKMQ (reference sequence). The CDR3 loop is CASSPGGTATF. The CDR3 DNA is TGTGCCAGCAGCCCCGGAGGTACTGCCACCTTC.

The V and J genes are TRBV7-2 and TRBJ1-1; D possibly corresponds to TRBD1 (5 bases). In germline, CDR1 is SGHTA, CDR2 FQGNSA. The CDR3 totals 15 residues. V lost 0 bases and J lost 1, with 9 bases in between. The CDR3 DNA reads TGTGCCAGCAGCTTAGCGGAGACAGCGAACACTGAAGCTTTCTTT. This translates into CASSLAETANTEAFF. Filled out from reference TRBV7-2 and TRBJ1-1, the complete variable domain reads GAGVSQSPSNKVTEKGKDVELRCDPISGHTALYWYRQSLGQGLEFLIYFQGNSAPDKSGLPSDRFSAERTGGSVSTLTIQRTQQEDSAVYLCASSLAETANTEAFFGQGTRLTVV.

J is TRBJ2-5 and V is TRBV5-1, with D possibly TRBD2 on 6 matching bases. Trimming removed 4 bases at V and 5 bases at J, with 12 bases between. Germline-derived CDR1 and CDR2 are SGHRS and YFSETQ. This CDR3 contains 13 residues. CDR3 sequence: CASSRGLLETQYF. Written as DNA, the CDR3 is TGCGCCAGCAGCCGGGGACTTTTGGAGACCCAGTACTTC.

The chain links TRBV2 to TRBJ2-5; maybe TRBD2 (7 bases). Trimming took off 6 bases at V and 6 bases at J, with 23 bases between the two ends. The CDR3 has 16 residues. Looked up from germline, CDR1 is SNHLY and CDR2 is FYNNEI. CDR3 sequence: CASSTPVGGGGKTQYF. The CDR3 DNA follows: TGTGCCAGCAGCACACCGGTTGGCGGGGGCGGGAAGACCCAGTACTTC.

This chain joins TRBV7-2 and TRBJ2-4, with TRBD2 identical over 7 bases. CDR1 and CDR2 from the germline V gene are SGHTA and FQGNSA. This CDR3 has 14 residues. The V segment lost 1 base and the J segment 11 bases; nucleotides outside the gene matches: 8. CDR3 sequence: CASSLVTSPPVQYF. The CDR3 DNA reads TGTGCCAGCAGCTTAGTGACTAGCCCTCCGGTTCAGTACTTC.

This chain uses TRBV18 with TRBJ1-5; TRBD1 matches at 10 bases. Looked up from germline, CDR1 is KGHSH and CDR2 is LQKENI. After removal of 2 bases from V and 6 bases from J, the junction contained 4 bases not matched to a gene. This CDR3 region has 15 residues. The CDR3 sequence is CASSPGTGDGQPQHF. CDR3 DNA sequence: TGTGCCAGCTCACCAGGGACAGGGGATGGTCAGCCCCAGCATTTT.

This CDR3 is CASSGRETWYSGNTIYF. The CDR3 nucleotides read TGTGCCAGCAGTGGAAGGGAGACATGGTACTCTGGAAACACCATATATTTT. This chain joins TRBV25-1 and TRBJ1-3; D gene uncertain. In germline, CDR1 is MGHDK, CDR2 SYGVNS. This CDR3 has 17 residues. V lost 4 bases to trimming and J lost 0 bases, with 16 bases between them.

The V and J genes are TRBV10-3 and TRBJ1-1; 8 bases align to TRBD1. The CDR3 has 15 amino acids. Germline-derived CDR1 and CDR2 are ENHRY and SYGVKD. The V segment lost 3 bases and the J segment 5 bases; nucleotides outside the gene matches: 8. The CDR3 coding sequence is TGTGCCATCAGTGACGGACAGGGAGGGGTAACTGAAGCTTTCTTT. This encodes CAISDGQGGVTEAFF.

This chain uses TRBV9 with TRBJ1-5; D possibly corresponds to TRBD1 (6 bases). V lost 2 bases and J 0 bases, leaving 6 bases between the germline ends. This CDR3 is 14 amino acids long. Germline CDR1 reads SGDLS; CDR2 reads YYNGEE. CDR3 nucleotide sequence: TGTGCCAGCAGCGTGGGGGCTAGCAATCAGCCCCAGCATTTT. As protein: CASSVGASNQPQHF.

CDR3 in amino acids: CASSSRDRAYNEQFF. In nucleotides, the CDR3 is TGTGCCAGCAGCTCCCGGGACAGGGCGTACAATGAGCAGTTCTTC. This chain links TRBV5-5 with TRBJ2-1; 9 bases line up with TRBD1. V lost 3 bases, J lost 4 bases, and 5 bases stayed unmatched. Germline V gene data show CDR1 as SGHKS and CDR2 as YYEKEE (reference sequence). This CDR3 spans 15 amino acids.

This chain uses TRBV5-1 with TRBJ2-1; 7 positions agree with TRBD2. CDR3 length: 14 residues. V was clipped by 5 bases and J by 9 bases; unmatched bases: 11. From germline, CDR1 is SGHRS and CDR2 YFSETQ. DNA for the CDR3: TGCGCCAGCAGTCTTAGCGGGTGGGGCGGTGAGCAGTTCTTC. It encodes CASSLSGWGGEQFF.

In its sample, this clone was seen once. This sequence joins TRBV30 and TRBJ1-3; 9 bases agree with TRBD1. V trimming: 2 bases; J trimming: 4 bases; junction bases outside the gene matches: 9. Germline lookup yields CDR1 GTSNPN and CDR2 SVGIG (reference sequence). CDR3 length equals 16 residues. CDR3 nucleotides: TGTGCCTGGAGTTTTAGTGGACAGGGGACGGGAAACACCATATATTTT. Translation: CAWSFSGQGTGNTIYF.